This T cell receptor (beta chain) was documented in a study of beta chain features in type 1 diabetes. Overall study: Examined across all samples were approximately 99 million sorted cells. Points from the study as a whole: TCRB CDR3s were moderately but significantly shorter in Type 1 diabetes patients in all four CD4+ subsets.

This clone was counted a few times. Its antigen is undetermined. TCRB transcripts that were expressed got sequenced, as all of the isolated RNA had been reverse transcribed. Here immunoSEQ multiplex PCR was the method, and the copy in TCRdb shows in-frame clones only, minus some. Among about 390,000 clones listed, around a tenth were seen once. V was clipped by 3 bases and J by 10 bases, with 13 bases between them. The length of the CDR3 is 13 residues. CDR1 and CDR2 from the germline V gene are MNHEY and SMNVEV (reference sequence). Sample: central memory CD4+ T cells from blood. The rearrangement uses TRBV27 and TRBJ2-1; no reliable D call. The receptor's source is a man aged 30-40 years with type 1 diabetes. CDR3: CASSFSLGTEQFF. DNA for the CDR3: TGTGCCAGCAGTTTTTCCCTGGGTACGGAGCAGTTCTTC.